A single sample is the source of the 3 T cell receptor beta chains below, sequenced in a study of memory CD4+ T cells and cytomegalovirus serostatus. Sequencing was performed with immunoSEQ multiplex PCR; in TCRdb, only in-frame clones are kept and a portion is missing. The table lists 84,000 or so clones, less than 90% of them singletons. The sort gate was single viable CD3+CD4+CD8-CD45RO+ cells for memory CD4+ T cells. Sequenced input: memory CD4+ T cells from blood. These receptors originate from an adult in good health and CMV-seronegative.

V usage is TRBV18 and J usage is TRBJ2-7; 8 nucleotides line up with TRBD1. The germline V gene has CDR1 KGHSH and CDR2 LQKENI. This CDR3 comprises 15 residues. Trimming cost V 2 bases and J 3 bases; bases outside gene matches: 6. This CDR3 reads CASSPSAGGDYEQYF. CDR3 sequence (DNA): TGTGCCAGCTCACCATCTGCAGGGGGCGACTACGAGCAGTACTTC.

This clone was found once. This sequence joins TRBV7-6 and TRBJ2-7; D is undetermined. CDR3 length: 14 amino acids. The ends were cut back, 1 base at V and 5 bases at J, with 12 bases in the middle. The germline V gene has CDR1 SGHVS and CDR2 FNYEAQ. The CDR3 protein is CASSLDPGSNEQYF. The CDR3 nucleotides read TGTGCCAGCAGCTTAGATCCTGGATCGAACGAGCAGTACTTC. The whole variable domain, filled in from reference TRBV7-6 and TRBJ2-7, reads GAGVSQSPRYKVTKRGQDVALRCDPISGHVSLYWYRQALGQGPEFLTYFNYEAQQDKSGLPNDRFSAERPEGSISTLTIQRTEQRDSAMYRCASSLDPGSNEQYFGPGTRLTVT.

The chain uses TRBV6-5 and TRBJ1-4; D might be TRBD1 (5 bases). The CDR3 has 13 amino acids. In germline, CDR1 is MNHEY, CDR2 SVGAGI. Trimming pared 7 bases from V and 9 bases from J, leaving 15 bases between. DNA of the CDR3: TGTGCCAGCACCGGAGGCGGGGCGAAAAAACTGTTTTTT. This gives the protein CASTGGGAKKLFF.